These 16 T cell receptor beta chains were sequenced from one sample in a study of T-cell reconstitution after alpha-beta-depleted transplantation in children. Using unique molecular identifiers, the investigators prepared the TCRbeta library. Using its own MiXCR run on the PCR reads, TCRdb lists one record per CDR3 protein. The sample comprises about 150,000 distinct CDR3 sequences, around 10% of which are singletons, and 15% to 20% rests with the top ten. This specimen was PBMCs, mostly from graft donor cells, taken 180 days after TCRalphabeta/CD19-depleted stem cell transplant. Receptors originate from a female patient aged 2 to 10 who had a stem cell transplant for congenital amegakaryocytic thrombocytopenia, so the T cells may come from the graft donor.

This clonotype occurred many times. V and J are TRBV19 and TRBJ2-3; 9 nucleotides agree with TRBD2. Germline-derived CDR1 and CDR2 are LNHDA and SQIVND (reference sequence). Trimming took 4 bases from V and 1 from J; bases not matched to a gene: 6. The CDR3 length is 16 residues. The CDR3 DNA is TGTGCCAGTAGTACTAGCGGGAAACTAGGCACAGATACGCAGTATTTT. Amino acid sequence: CASSTSGKLGTDTQYF.

The CDR3 DNA follows: TGTGCCAGCAGTTCCCAAGACAGGGGACTACTGAAACTCACTTCCTACGAGCAGTACTTC. Its protein product is CASSSQDRGLLKLTSYEQYF. This rearrangement joins TRBV12-3 or TRBV12-4 to TRBJ2-7; D possibly corresponds to TRBD1 (8 bases). The CDR3 totals 20 residues. V lost 4 bases and J 1 base, leaving 29 bases between the germline ends.

CDR3 coding DNA: TGCAGTGCTAGGAGGGTCAATGAGCAGTTCTTC. Its protein product is CSARRVNEQFF. The V and J genes are TRBV20-1 and TRBJ2-1; TRBD2 is a possible D gene (5 bases). The CDR3 consists of 11 residues. V was clipped by 3 bases and J by 6 bases, with 6 bases between them. The germline V gene has CDR1 DFQATT and CDR2 SNEGSKA (reference sequence).

The chain combines TRBV6-1 with TRBJ2-7, with TRBD1 matching 10 bases. The CDR3 spans 14 residues. Germline-derived CDR1 and CDR2 are MNHNS and SASEGT. V lost 5 bases and J lost 1; bases outside the gene matches: 2. CDR3 region: CASSRTGGSYEQYF. CDR3 DNA sequence: TGTGCCAGCAGTCGGACAGGGGGTTCCTACGAGCAGTACTTC.

The sample holds a few counts of this clonotype. The chain couples TRBV24-1 to TRBJ1-1, with 8 bases lining up with TRBD1. J gave up 1 base and V 2 bases, and 2 bases lay outside the gene matches. Germline CDR1 reads KGHDR; CDR2 reads SFDVKD. This CDR3 has 15 amino acids. CDR3 sequence (DNA): TGTGCCACCAGTGATTCCGGGACAGGGAACACTGAAGCTTTCTTT. This codes for CATSDSGTGNTEAFF.

This clonotype was picked up a small number of times. The junction departs from the called germline gene at one end, perhaps through a read error. The J gene is TRBJ2-5, the V gene TRBV6-1; D not certain. Germline CDR1 and CDR2: MNHNS and SASEGT. This CDR3 spans 12 amino acids. CDR3 sequence reads: CASTNTLETQYF. The CDR3 DNA is TGTGCTAGCACCAATACATTGGAGACCCAGTACTTC.

This rearrangement joins TRBV7-9 to TRBJ2-3; 10 bases are shared with TRBD2. V was clipped by 1 base and J by 1 base; unmatched bases: 2. The CDR3 consists of 16 residues. The V gene's germline CDR1 is SEHNR and CDR2 FQNEAQ (reference sequence). CDR3 residues: CASSLVSGRRTDTQYF. The CDR3 nucleotides read TGTGCCAGCAGCTTAGTTAGCGGGAGGCGCACAGATACGCAGTATTTT.

This clonotype occurred a few times. The CDR3 region is CATSDPNHGSYGYTF. The CDR3 DNA sequence: TGTGCCACCAGTGACCCTAACCATGGGTCCTATGGCTACACCTTC. V usage is TRBV24-1 and J usage is TRBJ1-2; D remains unclear. CDR1 is KGHDR and CDR2 is SFDVKD in the germline V gene. Between the trimmed V and J ends, which lost 4 bases and 4 bases, there was a span of 15 bases. This CDR3 is 15 amino acids long.

This clonotype was counted only a few times. The chain joins TRBV20-1 to TRBJ2-5; maybe TRBD2 (5 bases). The V and J ends lost 5 bases and 0 bases respectively, with 13 bases between them. Per germline, CDR1 DFQATT and CDR2 SNEGSKA (reference sequence). The CDR3 is 14 residues long. The CDR3 protein is CSALSGPYQETQYF. In DNA form, the CDR3 reads TGCAGTGCTTTAAGCGGACCATACCAAGAGACCCAGTACTTC.

This clonotype showed up many times. The CDR3 spells CSAPSTVTDTQYF. The CDR3 nucleotides read TGCAGTGCTCCGTCAACGGTCACAGATACGCAGTATTTT. The V gene is TRBV20-1, the J gene TRBJ2-3; D is undetermined. There are 13 residues in the CDR3. Between the trimmed V and J ends, which lost 5 bases and 2 bases, there was a span of 11 bases. Germline CDR1 is DFQATT and CDR2 is SNEGSKA (reference sequence).

This clonotype was counted ten times or more. This rearrangement joins TRBV4-2 to TRBJ2-7, with TRBD2 matching 7 bases. J was trimmed by 2 bases and V by 0 bases; bases with no gene match: 7. The length of the CDR3 is 16 residues. The V gene's germline CDR1 is LGHNA and CDR2 YNFKEQ. The chain's CDR3 is CASSQESTSVPYEQYF. In nucleotides, the CDR3 is TGTGCCAGCAGCCAAGAGTCAACTAGCGTGCCCTACGAGCAGTACTTC.

The V gene is TRBV19, the J gene TRBJ2-5, with D perhaps TRBD1 or TRBD2 (6 bases each). This CDR3 is 14 amino acids long. V shed 7 bases and J shed 4 bases, with 16 bases lying between them. Germline V CDR1 and CDR2: LNHDA, SQIVND (reference sequence). CDR3 region: CASIGTGRRETQYF. The CDR3 DNA is TGTGCCAGTATAGGAACAGGGAGGAGAGAGACCCAGTACTTC.

This clonotype was seen ten or more times. The chain joins TRBV7-2 to TRBJ2-1; 7 positions agree with TRBD1. This CDR3 region has 14 residues. J was trimmed by 8 bases and V by 1 base; bases with no gene match: 5. Germline CDR1 SGHTA, CDR2 FQGNSA. Here the CDR3 DNA reads TGTGCCAGCAGCTTAGAGGGGGCTACGTATGAGCAGTTCTTC. It yields the protein CASSLEGATYEQFF.

This clonotype was seen repeatedly, ten times or more. The chain links TRBV20-1 to TRBJ2-1, with 7 bases matching TRBD2. CDR1 is DFQATT and CDR2 is SNEGSKA in the germline V gene (reference sequence). V trimming: 5 bases; J trimming: 6 bases; junction bases outside the gene matches: 10. The CDR3 has 14 amino acids. The CDR3 sequence: CSARLPRTSNEQFF. The CDR3 DNA reads as TGCAGTGCTCGCTTACCCCGGACTAGCAATGAGCAGTTCTTC.

This clonotype has a count of ten or more. The V call is TRBV28, the J call TRBJ2-1; 14 nucleotides align to TRBD2. The CDR3 has 16 amino acids. Germline values: CDR1 MDHEN, CDR2 SYDVKM. With 5 bases clipped from V and 9 bases from J, the junction kept 9 bases outside the gene matches. The CDR3 region is CASSLTPGLAGVEQFF. CDR3 in DNA: TGTGCCAGCAGTCTAACTCCGGGACTAGCGGGAGTTGAGCAGTTCTTC.

The chain couples TRBV7-8 to TRBJ2-7, with a possible D match to TRBD2 (6 bases). The CDR3 is 14 residues long. Germline lookup yields CDR1 SGHVS and CDR2 FQNEAQ. V was trimmed by 6 bases and J by 0 bases, leaving 12 bases between them. The DNA of the CDR3 is TGTGCCAGCAGTTCTAGCGCCAGCTCCTACGAGCAGTACTTC. Protein: CASSSSASSYEQYF.